This TCR beta chain was recorded in a study of blood T cell repertoires in COVID-19. Only in-frame clones appear in the TCRdb table, and some are missing; sequencing was by immunoSEQ multiplex PCR. The sample has 380,000 or so clones, roughly 90% seen once. The CDR3 covers 13 residues. Between the trimmed V and J ends, which lost 2 bases and 1 base, there was a span of 6 bases. The germline gives CDR1 SGHAT, CDR2 FQNNGV. The sequencing sample was made of peripheral blood. The rearrangement links TRBV11-2 to TRBJ2-7, with D maybe TRBD2 (5 bases). The TCR comes from a man aged 35-49 years with acute or convalescent COVID-19. CDR3 residues: CASSLSGSYEQYF. Written as DNA, the CDR3 is TGTGCCAGCAGCTTATCGGGATCCTACGAGCAGTACTTC.